This TCR beta chain was obtained from a study of T cells in tumors after PD-1 blockade. Profiling relied on immunoSEQ multiplex PCR, and the TCRdb table lists in-frame clones only, not all of them. The profile covers 2,400 or so clones, with 55% to 70% appearing a single time and around an eighth taken by the ten largest. This clone showed up just a few times. Trimming took 0 bases from V and 6 from J, leaving 8 bases between them. CDR1 is ENHRY, CDR2 SYGVKD, per germline. This CDR3 spans 13 amino acids. The sample consisted of tumor tissue, taken after anti-PD-1 treatment. This receptor was taken from a human donor with basal cell carcinoma. The rearrangement joins TRBV10-3 to TRBJ1-1; D is unclear. The CDR3 sequence: CAISESNLAEAFF. The CDR3 region has the DNA TGTGCCATCAGTGAGTCGAACCTCGCTGAAGCTTTCTTT.